These T cell receptor beta chains were read from a single sample in a study of naive and memory T cell subsets. TCRdb fed the UMI-ligation and nested PCR reads into MiXCR, producing one record per CDR3 protein. The data hold 95,000 to 150,000 distinct CDR3 sequences, with 35% to 40% observed a single time. The sequenced sample was central memory CD4+ T cells from blood. The receptor source for this set is a human donor in good health. Each CDR3 is given with its conserved first and last residue. A D gene is named only where the DNA matches it firmly. Where a row states a size, it is once, few, many or the class of an expanded clone; other rows omit it.

d_call j_call v_call clone_size cdr3_aa cdr3_nt
TRBD1 TRBJ1-5 TRBV27 NA CASSLTGVGQPQHF TGTGCCAGCAGTTTAACAGGGGTTGGTCAGCCCCAGCATTTT
NA TRBJ2-5 TRBV11-2 NA CASSLRPVAQETQYF TGTGCCAGCAGCTTACGGCCCGTGGCCCAAGAGACCCAGTACTTC
NA TRBJ1-1 TRBV6-5 few CASSERKSWEMNTEAFF TGTGCCAGCAGTGAACGAAAGAGCTGGGAGATGAACACTGAAGCTTTCTTT
NA TRBJ2-1 TRBV7-3 NA CASSLMTGIHEQFF TGTGCCAGCAGCTTAATGACTGGGATCCATGAGCAGTTCTTC
NA TRBJ2-1 TRBV28 NA CASSLAGRKWYEQFF TGTGCCAGCAGTTTAGCGGGGCGGAAGTGGTATGAGCAGTTCTTC
NA TRBJ1-5 TRBV10-3 few CAIRAGTENQPQHF TGTGCCATCAGAGCCGGGACTGAGAATCAGCCCCAGCATTTT
TRBD2 TRBJ2-5 TRBV2 NA CASVRASGRETQYF TGTGCCAGCGTTAGAGCTAGCGGGAGAGAGACCCAGTACTTC
NA TRBJ2-5 TRBV20-1 NA CSARRYLGETQYF TGCAGTGCTAGACGGTACCTGGGAGAGACCCAGTACTTC
TRBD2 TRBJ2-7 TRBV4-1 NA CASSQDGGGPYEQYF TGCGCCAGCAGCCAAGATGGGGGAGGGCCCTACGAGCAGTACTTC
NA TRBJ2-5 TRBV20-1 NA CSAQTGETQYF TGCAGTGCTCAGACGGGAGAGACCCAGTACTTC
TRBD2 TRBJ2-3 TRBV20-1 many CSARGWTTSGSADTQYF TGCAGTGCTAGAGGGTGGACGACTAGCGGGAGTGCAGATACGCAGTATTTT
TRBD2 TRBJ2-1 TRBV20-1 NA CSARRTGGPFSRNEQFF TGCAGTGCTAGGAGGACGGGAGGGCCGTTCTCGCGGAATGAGCAGTTCTTC
NA TRBJ1-2 TRBV20-1 NA CSARSRHNLVSGYTF TGCAGTGCTAGATCCCGACACAACCTTGTCTCCGGCTACACCTTC
NA TRBJ2-5 TRBV29-1 NA CSGESQKTQYF TGCAGCGGTGAGAGCCAGAAGACCCAGTACTTC